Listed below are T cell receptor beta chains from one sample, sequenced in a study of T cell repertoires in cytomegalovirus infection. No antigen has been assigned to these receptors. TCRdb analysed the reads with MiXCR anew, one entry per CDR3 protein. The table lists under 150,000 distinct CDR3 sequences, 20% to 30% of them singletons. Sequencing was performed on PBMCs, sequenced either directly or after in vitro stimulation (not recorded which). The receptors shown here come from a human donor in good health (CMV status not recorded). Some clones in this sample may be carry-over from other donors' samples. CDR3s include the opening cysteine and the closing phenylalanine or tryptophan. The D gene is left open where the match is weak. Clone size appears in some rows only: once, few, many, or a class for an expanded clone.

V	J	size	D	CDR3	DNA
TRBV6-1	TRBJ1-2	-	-	CASTRRSNYGYTF	TGTGCCAGCACCCGAAGGAGTAACTATGGCTACACCTTC
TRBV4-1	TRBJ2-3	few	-	CASSQELATDTQYF	TGCGCCAGCAGCCAAGAGCTAGCCACAGATACGCAGTATTTT
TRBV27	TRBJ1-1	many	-	CASSFRTAPYTEAFF	TGTGCCAGCAGTTTCAGGACAGCGCCTTACACTGAAGCTTTCTTT
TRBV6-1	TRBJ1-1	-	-	CASSELGARTEAFF	TGTGCCAGCAGTGAATTGGGGGCGCGGACTGAAGCTTTCTTT
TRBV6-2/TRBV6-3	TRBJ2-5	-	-	CASSTRASRQETQYF	TGTGCCAGCAGCACAAGGGCTAGCCGACAAGAGACCCAGTACTTC
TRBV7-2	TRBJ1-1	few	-	CASSSQFSSTEAFF	TGTGCCAGCAGCTCACAGTTTTCCTCGACTGAAGCTTTCTTT
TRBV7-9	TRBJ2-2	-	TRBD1	CASSLFGRGTGELFF	TGTGCCAGCAGCTTATTCGGCAGGGGGACCGGGGAGCTGTTTTTT
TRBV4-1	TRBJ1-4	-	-	CASSQTPANEKLFF	TGCGCCAGCAGCCAGACTCCCGCTAATGAAAAACTGTTTTTT
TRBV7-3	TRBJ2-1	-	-	CASSFRGGADYNEQFF	TGTGCCAGCAGCTTTAGGGGGGGGGCCGATTACAATGAGCAGTTCTTC
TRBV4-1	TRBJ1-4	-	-	CASSHRVATNEKLFF	TGCGCCAGCAGCCACCGAGTTGCAACTAATGAAAAACTGTTTTTT
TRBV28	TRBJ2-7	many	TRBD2	CASDSRGGPYEQYF	TGTGCCAGCGACTCCCGGGGGGGCCCCTACGAGCAGTACTTC
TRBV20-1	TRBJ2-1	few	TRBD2	CSADVTSGRYNEQFF	TGCAGTGCCGACGTCACTAGCGGCCGTTACAATGAGCAGTTCTTC
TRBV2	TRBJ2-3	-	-	CASTGGNTDTQYF	TGTGCCAGCACCGGAGGGAACACAGATACGCAGTATTTT
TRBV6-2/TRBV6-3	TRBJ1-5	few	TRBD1	CASSYLPGQGVVSSNQPQHF	TGTGCCAGCAGTTACCTACCGGGACAGGGAGTTGTAAGTAGCAATCAGCCCCAGCATTTT
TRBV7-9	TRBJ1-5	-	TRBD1	CASSLAHRGINQPQHF	TGTGCCAGCAGCTTAGCGCACAGGGGCATCAATCAGCCCCAGCATTTT
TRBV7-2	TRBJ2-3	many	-	CASSLESAYRGDTQYF	TGTGCCAGCAGCTTAGAATCGGCCTACCGCGGAGATACGCAGTATTTT
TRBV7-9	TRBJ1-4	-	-	CASSPWGAVGNEKLFF	TGTGCCAGCAGCCCGTGGGGAGCAGTTGGTAATGAAAAACTGTTTTTT
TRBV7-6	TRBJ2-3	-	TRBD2	CASSLLTSGASTDTQYF	TGTGCCAGCAGCCTGCTGACTAGCGGGGCTAGCACAGATACGCAGTATTTT
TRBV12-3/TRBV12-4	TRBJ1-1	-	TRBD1	CASSTQDRGPTEAFF	TGTGCCAGCAGTACACAGGACAGGGGGCCAACTGAAGCTTTCTTT
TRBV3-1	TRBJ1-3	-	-	CASSQGSGSAGTIYF	TGTGCCAGCAGCCAAGGATCGGGGTCTGCTGGGACCATATATTTT
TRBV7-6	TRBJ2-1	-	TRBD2	CASSLQAGGNGEQFF	TGTGCCAGCAGCTTACAAGCGGGAGGGAACGGTGAGCAGTTCTTC
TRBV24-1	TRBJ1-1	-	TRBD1	CATSDSRTGVTEAFF	TGTGCCACCAGTGATTCGCGGACAGGGGTCACTGAAGCTTTCTTT
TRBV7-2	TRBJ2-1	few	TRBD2	CASSRGGRPEQFF	TGTGCCAGCAGCAGGGGCGGGAGACCTGAGCAGTTCTTC
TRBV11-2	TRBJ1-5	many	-	CASSLDRRRPQHF	TGTGCCAGCAGCTTAGATAGGAGGAGGCCCCAGCATTTT
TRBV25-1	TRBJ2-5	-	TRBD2	CASSDREGLAGKETQYF	TGTGCCAGCAGTGACCGAGAAGGACTAGCGGGTAAAGAGACCCAGTACTTC
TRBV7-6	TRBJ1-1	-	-	CASSLIADDTEAFF	TGTGCCAGCAGCTTAATCGCAGACGACACTGAAGCTTTCTTT